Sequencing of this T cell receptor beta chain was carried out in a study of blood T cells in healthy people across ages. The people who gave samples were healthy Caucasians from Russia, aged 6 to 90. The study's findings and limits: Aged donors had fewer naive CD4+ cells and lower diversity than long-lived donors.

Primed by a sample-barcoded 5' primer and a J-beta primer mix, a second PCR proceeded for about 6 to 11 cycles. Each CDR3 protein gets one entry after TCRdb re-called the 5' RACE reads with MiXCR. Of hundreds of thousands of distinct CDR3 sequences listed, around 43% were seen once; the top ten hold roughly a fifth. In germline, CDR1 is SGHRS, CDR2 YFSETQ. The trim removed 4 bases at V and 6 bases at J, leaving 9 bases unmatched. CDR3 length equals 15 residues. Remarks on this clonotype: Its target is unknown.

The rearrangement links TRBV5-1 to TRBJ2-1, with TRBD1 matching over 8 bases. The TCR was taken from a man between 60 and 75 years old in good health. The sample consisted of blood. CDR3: CASSIVGQGSNEQFF. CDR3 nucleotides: TGCGCCAGCAGCATCGTTGGACAGGGTTCCAATGAGCAGTTCTTC. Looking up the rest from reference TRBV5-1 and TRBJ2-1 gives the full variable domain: KAGVTQTPRYLIKTRGQQVTLSCSPISGHRSVSWYQQTPGQGLQFLFEYFSETQRNKGNFPGRFSGRQFSNSRSEMNVSTLELGDSALYLCASSIVGQGSNEQFFGPGTRLTVL.